Following are 2 T cell receptor beta chains from one sample sequenced in a study of radiotherapy plus CTLA-4 blockade in lung cancer. Data came from immunoSEQ multiplex PCR; TCRdb stores just in-frame clones and leaves some out. The sample records roughly 80,000 clones, about four fifths being singletons. The sequenced sample was peripheral blood, obtained from a patient treated with radiotherapy plus ipilimumab. The receptor set was obtained from a human donor with non-small cell lung cancer who had a partial response to radiotherapy plus ipilimumab. Some clones in this sample may be carry-over from other donors' samples.

This clone came up once. This chain connects TRBV11-3 to TRBJ2-7; 7 nucleotides align to TRBD2. Germline-derived CDR1 and CDR2 are SGHNT and YENEEA. The CDR3 runs 15 residues. V lost 5 bases, J lost 2 bases, and 9 bases stayed unmatched. CDR3 nucleotides: TGTGCCAGCAGCGGGGGGAGGGTTCCGACCTACGAGCAGTACTTC. Translation: CASSGGRVPTYEQYF.

V gene TRBV7-2 combines with J gene TRBJ1-4; D may be TRBD1 (5 bases). Germline V gene lookup returns CDR1 SGHTA and CDR2 FQGNSA. This CDR3 is 15 amino acids long. Trimming shortened V by 7 bases and J by 4 bases, and 16 bases separated the two germline ends. The CDR3 spells CASTLGGAGNEKLFF. CDR3 coding DNA: TGTGCCAGCACCCTCGGCGGGGCGGGTAATGAAAAACTGTTTTTT.